Included here is one T cell receptor (beta chain) sequence, with context. What antigen it recognizes has not been identified. Qualities for individual bases were not recorded, and no much larger clone is one base off. The data originate from a study of cytomegalovirus exposure and HLA in healthy donors (dated by TCRdb to 2016 to 2017). In the study overall: According to an earlier analysis of several hundred of the donors, about 170 million T cells yielded some 120 million unique TCR beta sequences and 250 to 350 Gb of sequence data. An early release that covered around 590 HLA-typed donors contained 300 to 350 gigabases of sequencing data and about 84 million unique TCR sequences. Among the roughly 410 genotyped donors, more than 70% belonged to the genetic ancestry cluster associated with self-reported Caucasian donors. The study was designed to test whether signatures of past pathogen exposure could be identified by cataloging public T cell receptors. The study used immunosequencing to profile the T cell repertoires of more than 650 subjects and linked those repertoires to cytomegalovirus serostatus. In addition to the first cohort of 650 to 800 subjects, a separate validation cohort of about 120 different subjects was used. To predict cytomegalovirus infection status, the study combined high-throughput TCR immunosequencing, statistical association of individual TCRs with disease status, and machine learning. In a later analysis, previously published TCR beta repertoires from fewer than 750 donors were re-analyzed and high-resolution HLA genotyping was added so that TCR occurrence patterns could be studied. The later analysis used no new phenotypic data to find candidate immune exposures, relying instead on TCR beta sequences and their occurrence across donors. To decide whether each TCR beta V gene segment behaved as functional or pseudogenic, an earlier analysis of fewer than 750 of the donors relied on high-throughput TCR beta sequencing. Donor age, sex, ethnicity and CMV serostatus were compiled together with the repertoire data. A later genetic analysis took genome-wide SNP genotypes for about 55% of the roughly 670 donors and used that subset as a discovery cohort. All discovery cohort repertoires had been generated on a single sequencing platform. HLA typing covered class I and class II loci at four-digit resolution. Typing coverage varied by locus: about 620-640 donors for A, B, C, DRB1 and DQB1; roughly 560 for DQA1; some 610 for DPA1; roughly 470 for DPB1. About five DR-DQ haplotypes were handled as single units for association and clustering, since linkage in the cohort was strong. On average, roughly 250,000 unique TCR beta nucleotide sequences were sequenced per donor among a few hundred genotyped donors of the cohort, with approximately 18% of those sequences being non-productive.

Receptor libraries were prepared by the immunoSEQ multiplex PCR assay. A mixture of 60 forward primers for TCR Vbeta segments and 13 reverse primers for TCR Jbeta segments was used in the multiplex PCR. Amplification of the CDR3 region of rearranged TCR beta genes was performed with a multiplex PCR assay on genomic DNA. On the Illumina HiSeq System, the amplified TCR beta libraries were sequenced as 87-base-pair reads. Concerning the study's data processing: In a later analysis, around 80 million unique TCR beta chains were counted across the approximately 640 repertoires, and around 11 million of these chains were shared by at least two donors. Raw reads were error-corrected and collapsed into unique sequences with a nearest-neighbor algorithm that merged closely related sequences to remove PCR and sequencing errors. Alignment of CDR3 sequences to IMGT reference sequences was used to assign V, D and J gene segments. For a sequence to be retained, at least a six-nucleotide match to both a V gene segment and a J gene segment was required. A rearrangement was called productive if the CDR3 had no stop codons and remained in frame with V and J, and every other rearrangement was called non-productive. CDR3 was defined according to IMGT convention as the region running from the second conserved V-encoded cysteine to the conserved J-encoded phenylalanine. The earlier analysis of fewer than 700 of the donors excluded sequences that lacked an unambiguous match to a single V gene segment. In an earlier analysis of a few hundred of the donors, V segments were called functional above 56.7% productive rearrangements and were called segregating when the between-donor standard deviation exceeded 5%. A statistical classification framework was developed to diagnose cytomegalovirus status using the catalog of TCR beta chain sequences. In a later analysis, V and J genes were assigned by comparing TCR nucleotide sequences against IMGT/GENE-DB human TR gene sequences. In a later analysis, CDR3 sequences and most-parsimonious VDJ recombination scenarios were assigned using the TCRdist pipeline. In a later analysis, each TCR beta chain was defined by its CDR3 amino acid sequence together with its V-gene family, and reads lacking a unique V-gene family were excluded. To address suspected cross-contamination and a sequencing artifact, a later analysis removed roughly 640 highly shared, low-generation-probability nucleotide sequences. For each public chain, a later analysis derived a clonal expansion index from normalized ranks of inferred template counts within each repertoire. Generation probabilities in a later analysis came from a VDJ recombination model fitted to out-of-frame rearrangements, and those results were checked against IGoR. In a later analysis, TCR-TCR, TCR-HLA and TCR-CMV co-occurrence was scored with hypergeometric tests, and a repertoire-size bias correction was applied to TCR pairs. In a later analysis, false discovery rates were estimated by permuting HLA or CMV assignments 20 times. In a later analysis, co-occurring TCRs were grouped with DBSCAN, and TCRdist sequence similarity was added when clustering was performed within HLA-allele-positive subsets. Repertoires with fewer than 30,000 or more than 120,000 public chains, plus five repertoires with anomalous nucleotide sharing, were excluded from co-occurrence clustering. In TCRdb, the immuneACCESS table is reduced to in-frame sequences with V and J assigned. These tables do not hold every clone; where another copy was compared, an unresolved V gene accounts for under half, and the others remain unexplained. The V and J calls and clone size are taken from that table; D and trimming were inferred from the DNA. This sample comprises about 98,000 clones, over 60% of them detected only once. 16% of the sample lies in the top ten.

The cohort comprised fewer than 700 healthy bone marrow donors. All cohort members were sampled while nominally healthy, although unrecorded immune exposures were likely present. The donor was CMV seropositive and was included in the group of 290 or so seropositive cohort members. A peripheral blood sample was provided by each donor, and peripheral blood mononuclear cells were used for TCR beta sequencing. The Qiagen DNeasy Blood Extraction Kit was used to extract genomic DNA from the blood cell samples. CDR1 and CDR2 were assigned from the germline V gene as SGDLS and YYNGEE. The trim is 0 bases for V and 1 base for J, with a gap of 12 bases between the germline ends. The CDR3 runs 16 amino acids, cysteine and phenylalanine included. The only DNA kept is the CDR3, 48 bases in frame from the first base. Summary of the overall study and its limitations: This cohort had only TCR beta chains sequenced, and the lack of alpha or paired-chain data limited which features could be detected. Linkage disequilibrium might explain the correlated functional status among segregating V segments, but an unknown experimental factor could not be ruled out. Broadly in line with IMGT annotations, most TCR beta V segments showed up in productive rearrangements about 87% or about 30% of the time in an earlier analysis of around 550 of the donors. When HLA alleles, especially DR and DQ, strongly co-occurred, attributing TCR associations to individual alleles was difficult. Sequencing depth was assumed to be roughly uniform across donors in the presence/absence analyses, though that assumption may not hold. According to a later analysis, most CMV-associated TCR beta chains appeared to be HLA-restricted, and the HLA associations seemed to be driven largely by CMV exposure. Most TCR sequences were seen in very few donors, while some public TCRs were found in many individuals. Some IMGT-functional V segments, including TRBV6-2 and TRBV6-3, could not be told apart with the 87-base-pair reads, so those segments were excluded. In a later analysis, HLA-associated TCR beta chains showed more clonal expansion and lower generation probabilities than non-associated chains that were equally common. Immune exposure information for the cohort was limited to CMV serostatus. A later genetic analysis associated a missense DCLRE1C variant with V-gene and J-gene trimming of TCR beta chains, and an independent cohort replicated the association. The study listed 150 to 200 TCR beta chains as associated with cytomegalovirus. In a later analysis, the rate of TCR association differed among HLA loci, with DRB1 alleles having the most associated TCRs and HLA-C alleles having the fewest. In vitro tests confirmed that a few of the cytomegalovirus-associated TCR beta chains recognize cytomegalovirus antigens. A cluster of highly shared sequence variants was judged likely to be a technical artifact of the sequencing pipeline. Some 15 rarely observed V segments, including chromosome 9 orphons, were excluded from the earlier analysis of about 600 of the donors because counts were too low. Specific HLA alleles were associated with over 15,000 TCR beta sequences at a false discovery rate of 0.05 in a later analysis. Compared with the roughly 700-donor mean, donors in an Asian-associated ancestry cluster had fewer N-insertions in productive TCRs, according to a later genetic analysis. Several of the top co-occurrence clusters appeared to be linked to parvovirus B19, influenza, CMV and Epstein-Barr virus, according to a later analysis. In both the original and validation cohorts, the classifier was reported to diagnose cytomegalovirus status with high specificity and sensitivity. HLA typing was unavailable for some donors at each locus, so association tests used only the typed subset. A further reported finding was that TCR beta sequences accurately predicted the HLA-A and HLA-B alleles for most subjects in the first cohort. The authors suggested that the approach could potentially be extended to other disease states and immunological phenotypes.

The specimen sequenced was PBMCs. The chain is encoded by TRBV9 joined to TRBJ2-3, with no confidently assigned D gene. The receptor comes from a man aged 60 to 75 in good health and CMV-seropositive. The CDR3 loop reads CASSVGQMRRTDTQYF. The bases are TGTGCCAGCAGCGTAGGGCAGATGAGGCGCACAGATACGCAGTATTTT. Extended through the reference TRBV9 and TRBJ2-3 proteins, this CDR3 yields the full variable domain: DSGVTQTPKHLITATGQRVTLRCSPRSGDLSVYWYQQSLDQGLQFLIQYYNGEERAKGNILERFSAQQFPDLHSELNLSSLELGDSALYFCASSVGQMRRTDTQYFGPGTRLTVL.